Detailed here is one TCR beta chain. The junction departs from germline at one end; a sequencing error may be responsible. Sequencing of TCR beta was performed on blood CD8+ T cells and on blood CD4+ T cells. The multiple sclerosis controls, all treatment-naive patients, had relapsing-remitting disease that was stable or active. CDR3 length: 11 amino acids. Germline CDR1 is MNHEY and CDR2 is SMNVEV (reference sequence). cDNA came from 0.5 to 1 ug RNA primed by random hexamers. The amplification used immunoSEQ multiplex PCR on TCR beta CDR3; it spanned 54 Vbeta and 13 Jbeta. TCRdb reprocessed the immunoSEQ multiplex PCR reads with MiXCR, giving one entry per CDR3 protein. Found here are under 200,000 distinct CDR3 sequences, about 95% of them singletons; the top ten hold about 0.15%. The sample belongs to a study of CD8 T cells in Susac syndrome.

The sequenced material came from CD8+ T cells from PBMCs. This chain connects TRBV27 to TRBJ2-7; D remains ambiguous. The sequence was collected from a human donor with multiple sclerosis. For the CDR3, the DNA is TGTGCCAGCAGGAGCTCCTACGAGCGGTACTTC. Its protein product is CASRSSYERYF.